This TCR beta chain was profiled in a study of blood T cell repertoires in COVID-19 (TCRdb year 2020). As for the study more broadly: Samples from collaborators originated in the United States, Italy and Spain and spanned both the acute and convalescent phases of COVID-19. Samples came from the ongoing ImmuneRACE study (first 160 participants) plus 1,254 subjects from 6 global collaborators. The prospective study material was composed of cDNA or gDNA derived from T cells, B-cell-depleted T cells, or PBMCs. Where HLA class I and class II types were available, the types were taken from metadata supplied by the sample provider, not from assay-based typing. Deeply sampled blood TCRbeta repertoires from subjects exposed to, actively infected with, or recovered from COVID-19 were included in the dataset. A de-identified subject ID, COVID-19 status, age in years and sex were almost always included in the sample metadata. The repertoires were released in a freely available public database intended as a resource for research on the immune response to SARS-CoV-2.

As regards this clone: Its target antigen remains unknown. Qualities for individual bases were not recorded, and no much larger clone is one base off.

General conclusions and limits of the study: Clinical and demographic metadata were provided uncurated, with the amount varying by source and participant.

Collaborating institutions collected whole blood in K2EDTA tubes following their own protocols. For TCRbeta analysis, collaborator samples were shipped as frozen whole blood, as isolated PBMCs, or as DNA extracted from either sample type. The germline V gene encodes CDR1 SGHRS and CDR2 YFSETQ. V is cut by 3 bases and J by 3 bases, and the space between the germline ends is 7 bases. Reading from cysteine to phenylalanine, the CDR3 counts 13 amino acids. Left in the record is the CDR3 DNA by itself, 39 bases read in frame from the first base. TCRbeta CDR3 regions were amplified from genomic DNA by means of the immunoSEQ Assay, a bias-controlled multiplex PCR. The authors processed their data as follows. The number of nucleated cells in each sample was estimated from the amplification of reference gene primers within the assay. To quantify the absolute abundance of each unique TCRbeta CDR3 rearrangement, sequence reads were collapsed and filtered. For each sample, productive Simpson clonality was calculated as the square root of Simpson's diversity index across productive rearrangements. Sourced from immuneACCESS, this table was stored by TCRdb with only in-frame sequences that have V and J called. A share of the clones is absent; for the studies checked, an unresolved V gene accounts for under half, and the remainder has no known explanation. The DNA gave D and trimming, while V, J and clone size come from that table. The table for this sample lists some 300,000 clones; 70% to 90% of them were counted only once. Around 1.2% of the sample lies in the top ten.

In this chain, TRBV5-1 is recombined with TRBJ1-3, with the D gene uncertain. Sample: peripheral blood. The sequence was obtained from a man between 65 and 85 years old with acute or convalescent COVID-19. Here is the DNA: TGCGCCAGCAGCTCCGGGGATGGAAACACCATATATTTT. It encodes CASSSGDGNTIYF.